This entry features one TCR beta chain sequence. The antigen is unknown. TCRdb used MiXCR to reprocess the 5' RACE reads, holding one entry per CDR3 protein. The sample shows roughly 30,000 distinct CDR3 sequences, about 9.4% of them seen only once. This entry comes from a study of spatial heterogeneity in lung cancer. Study-wide results and limits: Blood carried ubiquitous expanded tumor TCRs more at resection than follow-up.

Germline V lookup: CDR1 SQVTM, CDR2 ANQGSEA. This CDR3 is 13 amino acids long. Trimming removed 6 bases from V and 8 bases from J; junction bases left unmatched: 10. Noted time point: blood at routine non-recurrence follow-up after resection. Unsorted samples of tumor, nontumor lung or frozen PBMC had their whole RNA sequenced. The receptor was isolated from a female donor with early-stage non-small cell lung cancer. This rearrangement joins TRBV29-1 to TRBJ1-2; 9 bases match TRBD1. This specimen was PBMCs, taken at follow-up. CDR3 coding DNA: TGCAGCGTAGAGGGACAGGGTATAGAGGGCTACACCTTC. It is translated as CSVEGQGIEGYTF.